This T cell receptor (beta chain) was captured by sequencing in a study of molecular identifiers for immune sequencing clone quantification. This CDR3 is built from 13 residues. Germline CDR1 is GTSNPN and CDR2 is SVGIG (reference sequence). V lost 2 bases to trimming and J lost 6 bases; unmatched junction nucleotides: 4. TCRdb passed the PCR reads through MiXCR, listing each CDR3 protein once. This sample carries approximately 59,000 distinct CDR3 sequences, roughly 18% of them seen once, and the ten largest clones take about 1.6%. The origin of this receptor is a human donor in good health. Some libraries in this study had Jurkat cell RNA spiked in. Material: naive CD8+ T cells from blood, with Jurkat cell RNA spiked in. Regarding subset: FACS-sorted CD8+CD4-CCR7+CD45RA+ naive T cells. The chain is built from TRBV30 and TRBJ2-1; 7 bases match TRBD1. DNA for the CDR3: TGTGCCTGGAGTCCGACAGGGTTCAATGAGCAGTTCTTC. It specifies CAWSPTGFNEQFF.